These 25 T cell receptor beta chains came from one sample sequenced in a study of graft-versus-host responses after intestinal transplantation. The antigens of these receptors remain unknown. Profiling relied on immunoSEQ multiplex PCR, and the TCRdb table lists in-frame clones only, not all of them. Altogether about 90,000 clones are present, 85% to 95% being singletons, with the ten largest covering approximately 1.1%. The source was unstimulated CD8+ T cells sorted from spleen or lymph node cells, collected before transplant. These TCRs come from a human donor who was the organ donor for an intestinal transplant.

This clone was detected once. The chain carries TRBV2 and TRBJ2-3; weak D call: TRBD2 (6 bases). Trimming took off 7 bases at V and 4 bases at J, with 21 bases between the two ends. The CDR3 runs 16 residues. Germline assignment: CDR1 SNHLY and CDR2 FYNNEI. CDR3 protein: CASIYAGLPGPDTQYF. The CDR3 region has the DNA TGTGCCAGCATTTACGCGGGACTTCCTGGACCAGATACGCAGTATTTT. The full variable domain, in which reference TRBV2 and TRBJ2-3 provide the parts outside the CDR3, is EPEVTQTPSHQVTQMGQEVILRCVPISNHLYFYWYRQILGQKVEFLVSFYNNEISEKSEIFDDQFSVERPDGSNFTLKIRSTKLEDSAMYFCASIYAGLPGPDTQYFGPGTRLTVL.

The chain joins TRBV6-5 to TRBJ2-7; the D gene is possibly TRBD2 (6 bases). With 4 bases removed from V and 2 bases from J, the gap between germline ends came to 12 bases. CDR1 and CDR2 (germline): MNHEY, SVGAGI. This CDR3 has 14 residues. The CDR3 spells CASSLFPGAYEQYF. The CDR3 nucleotides are TGTGCCAGCAGTTTGTTTCCGGGGGCCTACGAGCAGTACTTC.

The chain combines TRBV19 with TRBJ1-2, with D hard to call. V was cut by 7 bases and J by 6 bases, with 15 bases left in between. CDR1 is LNHDA and CDR2 is SQIVND in the germline V gene (reference sequence). There are 13 residues in the CDR3. CDR3 residues: CASTNLGGHGYTF. CDR3 DNA: TGTGCCAGTACCAACCTAGGCGGGCATGGCTACACCTTC.

The chain is built from TRBV6-5 and TRBJ1-1; TRBD1 agrees at 10 bases. CDR1 MNHEY and CDR2 SVGAGI come from the germline V gene. The J segment lost 4 bases and the V segment lost 0 bases, leaving 5 bases of the junction unmatched. CDR3 length: 16 residues. CDR3 DNA: TGTGCCAGCAGTTACTCGACAGGGGGCGGGGGCACTGAAGCTTTCTTT. Protein sequence: CASSYSTGGGGTEAFF.

Here the CDR3 DNA reads TGTGCCAGCAGCGCGCTAGCGGGGGGGCAGGAGACCCAGTACTTC. Encoded protein: CASSALAGGQETQYF. The chain uses TRBV4-2 and TRBJ2-5, with 12 positions matching TRBD2. The CDR3 is 15 amino acids. Germline-derived CDR1 and CDR2 are LGHNA and YNFKEQ. J was trimmed by 5 bases and V by 5 bases; bases with no gene match: 6.

The chain recombines TRBV11-3 with TRBJ1-1; D unclear. Trimming shortened V by 3 bases and J by 1 base, and 6 bases separated the two germline ends. The CDR3 loop spans 13 amino acids. Germline CDR1 reads SGHNT; CDR2 reads YENEEA. The CDR3: CASSFSGNTEAFF. CDR3 DNA: TGTGCCAGCAGCTTTTCGGGGAACACTGAAGCTTTCTTT.

The gene calls are TRBV28 and TRBJ2-6; D may be TRBD1 (5 bases). Trimming stripped 9 bases from V and 0 bases from J, with 27 bases between. The CDR3 has 20 amino acids. Germline assignment: CDR1 MDHEN and CDR2 SYDVKM. CDR3 loop: CASLTPQRGAPYSGANVLTF. CDR3 in DNA: TGTGCCAGTCTCACCCCGCAGCGTGGGGCTCCCTACTCTGGGGCCAACGTCCTGACTTTC.

The J gene is TRBJ2-1, the V gene TRBV11-3, with D maybe TRBD1 (6 bases). The V gene lost 4 bases and the J gene lost 3 bases, with 13 bases spanning the gap. The CDR3 spans 15 residues. Germline loops: CDR1 SGHNT, CDR2 YENEEA. CDR3 in amino acids: CASSSKTGLYNEQFF. Written as DNA, the CDR3 is TGTGCCAGCAGCTCAAAGACAGGACTCTACAATGAGCAGTTCTTC. The variable domain in full, completed from reference TRBV11-3 and TRBJ2-1, reads EAGVVQSPRYKIIEKKQPVAFWCNPISGHNTLYWYLQNLGQGPELLIRYENEEAVDDSQLPKDRFSAERLKGVDSTLKIQPAELGDSAVYLCASSSKTGLYNEQFFGPGTRLTVL.

This chain links TRBV28 with TRBJ2-3; 7 bases are a match to TRBD2. The CDR3 length is 18 residues. Unmatched junction bases numbered 16, after V lost 5 bases and J lost 2 bases. Germline V gene lookup returns CDR1 MDHEN and CDR2 SYDVKM. The CDR3 sequence: CASSPSSWRERVTDTQYF. CDR3 sequence (DNA): TGTGCCAGCAGTCCGTCATCCTGGCGGGAGCGTGTCACAGATACGCAGTATTTT.

V is TRBV28 and J is TRBJ1-4; 9 bases match TRBD1. The junction had 6 bases not matched to a gene; V was cut back by 5 bases and J by 11 bases. Germline V lookup: CDR1 MDHEN, CDR2 SYDVKM. The CDR3 covers 13 residues. In DNA, the CDR3 is TGTGCCAGCAGTAGCTGGACAGGGGATAAACTGTTTTTT. Amino acids: CASSSWTGDKLFF.

The chain combines TRBV11-3 with TRBJ1-2; D may be TRBD1 (5 bases). Trimming shortened V by 2 bases and J by 8 bases, and 12 bases separated the two germline ends. The CDR3 runs to 13 residues. The germline CDR1 and CDR2 sequences are SGHNT and YENEEA. In DNA form, the CDR3 reads TGTGCCAGCAGCTTAACCCGTAGGGGCGGCTACACCTTC. This codes for CASSLTRRGGYTF.

V usage is TRBV4-2 and J usage is TRBJ1-4; perhaps TRBD1 as D (5 bases). Trimming took off 0 bases at V and 0 bases at J, with 17 bases between the two ends. Germline lookup yields CDR1 LGHNA and CDR2 YNFKEQ. This CDR3 contains 19 residues. The CDR3 bases are TGTGCCAGCAGCCAAGACAAATTGGGGCAGAGAGCAACTAATGAAAAACTGTTTTTT. Its translation is CASSQDKLGQRATNEKLFF.

The V gene is TRBV19, the J gene TRBJ1-2, with no clear D. The V end lost 5 bases, the J end lost 4 bases, and 17 bases lay between the germline ends. Germline V gene sequence: CDR1 LNHDA, CDR2 SQIVND (reference sequence). The CDR3 runs 15 residues. The CDR3 DNA reads TGTGCCAGTAGTTACGGTGTCGGCAGGCCCTATGGCTACACCTTC. Its protein product is CASSYGVGRPYGYTF.

The chain recombines TRBV5-1 with TRBJ2-3; 10 bases map to TRBD2. The CDR3 contains 18 residues. V shed 0 bases, J shed 0 bases, and the junction held 7 bases outside the gene matches. Per the germline V gene, CDR1 is SGHRS and CDR2 is YFSETQ. In DNA, the CDR3 is TGCGCCAGCAGCTTGGCCCTAGCGGGAGTCTCTAGCACAGATACGCAGTATTTT. Translation gives CASSLALAGVSSTDTQYF.

The V gene is TRBV19, the J gene TRBJ1-1; 8 positions agree with TRBD1. CDR1 and CDR2 (germline): LNHDA, SQIVND (reference sequence). V lost 5 bases, J lost 5 bases, and 4 bases stayed unmatched. CDR3 length: 13 residues. CDR3 bases: TGTGCCAGTAGTTGGACAGGGAAAACTGAAGCTTTCTTT. Protein sequence: CASSWTGKTEAFF.

This clone was observed a single time. The rearrangement uses TRBV7-3 and TRBJ1-1; no definite D call. Germline CDR1 SGHTA, CDR2 FQGTGA. Trimming removed 5 bases from V and 11 bases from J, with 15 bases in between. This CDR3 has 12 amino acids. The CDR3, as DNA: TGTGCCAGCAGCCCCTCGGTGAGAGGGGCTTTCTTT. As protein: CASSPSVRGAFF.

V and J are TRBV27 and TRBJ1-5; D call uncertain. Germline lookup yields CDR1 MNHEY and CDR2 SMNVEV (reference sequence). CDR3 length: 12 residues. V lost 4 bases to trimming and J lost 4 bases, with 5 bases between them. CDR3 DNA sequence: TGTGCCAGCAGTTATCTTAATCAGCCCCAGCATTTT. Encoded protein: CASSYLNQPQHF.

This clone was seen just once. The genes are TRBV7-2 and TRBJ2-7; D perhaps matches TRBD2 (6 bases). CDR1 is SGHTA, CDR2 FQGNSA, per germline. The V end lost 5 bases, the J end lost 4 bases, and 15 bases lay between the germline ends. The CDR3 spans 14 residues. The CDR3 nucleotides are TGTGCCAGCAGCGGAGGGTTGCGGAGGTACGAGCAGTACTTC. Its translation: CASSGGLRRYEQYF.

The chain recombines TRBV7-6 with TRBJ2-5, with D possibly being TRBD1 (6 bases). CDR1 and CDR2 from the germline V gene are SGHVS and FNYEAQ. The CDR3 covers 13 residues. Trimming stripped 7 bases from V and 4 bases from J, with 13 bases between. In DNA, the CDR3 is TGTGCCAGCAAAGGGGGATTCGGAGAGACCCAGTACTTC. Translation gives CASKGGFGETQYF.

V and J are TRBV2 and TRBJ1-5; 8 bases are a match to TRBD1. The CDR3 is made up of 14 amino acids. The germline V gene encodes CDR1 SNHLY and CDR2 FYNNEI. V lost 1 base to trimming and J lost 4 bases; unmatched junction nucleotides: 0. CDR3 DNA sequence: TGTGCCAGCAGTGAAGGGACAGGGAATCAGCCCCAGCATTTT. It codes for CASSEGTGNQPQHF. Combining the CDR3 with reference TRBV2 and TRBJ1-5 gives the whole variable domain EPEVTQTPSHQVTQMGQEVILRCVPISNHLYFYWYRQILGQKVEFLVSFYNNEISEKSEIFDDQFSVERPDGSNFTLKIRSTKLEDSAMYFCASSEGTGNQPQHFGDGTRLSIL.

As DNA, the CDR3 is TGCGCCAGCAGTGCAGCGGGAGAAGAGTTCGGGGAGCTGTTTTTT. It encodes CASSAAGEEFGELFF. This sequence joins TRBV23-1 and TRBJ2-2; TRBD2 matches at 8 bases. TRBV23-1 carries the ORF label, with uncertain function. J was trimmed by 7 bases and V by 5 bases; bases with no gene match: 9. The CDR3 totals 15 residues.

The chain couples TRBV9 to TRBJ2-5; D might be TRBD2 (6 bases). Germline V gene lookup returns CDR1 SGDLS and CDR2 YYNGEE. V was shortened by 4 bases and J by 5 bases, with 15 bases between the two germline ends. This CDR3 region has 14 residues. This chain's CDR3 is CASSPTAGRETQYF. The CDR3 DNA sequence: TGTGCCAGCAGCCCCACCGCAGGGAGGGAGACCCAGTACTTC.

The chain couples TRBV2 to TRBJ1-5, with D hard to call. The CDR3 length is 18 residues. CDR1 and CDR2 from the germline V gene are SNHLY and FYNNEI. The V end was cut by 5 bases, the J end by 0 bases, with 20 bases between. The CDR3, as DNA: TGTGCCAGCAGTAGCCGTGACACCCTGGTTTATAGCAATCAGCCCCAGCATTTT. Translating gives CASSSRDTLVYSNQPQHF.

This chain joins TRBV5-6 and TRBJ2-1; 13 positions match TRBD2. With V trimmed by 4 bases and J by 3 bases, 10 bases remained unmatched. Germline CDR1 reads SGHDT; CDR2 reads YYEEEE. The CDR3 has 18 residues. The CDR3 region has the DNA TGTGCCAGCAGCCCAACTACTAGCGGGAGGGCCTTCTACAATGAGCAGTTCTTC. This gives the protein CASSPTTSGRAFYNEQFF.

This chain links TRBV11-3 with TRBJ2-1; 8 nucleotides agree with TRBD1. V lost 5 bases, J lost 10 bases, and 7 bases stayed unmatched. The germline gives CDR1 SGHNT, CDR2 YENEEA. This CDR3 region has 13 residues. CDR3 sequence: CASSLYQGAEQFF. In DNA form, the CDR3 reads TGTGCCAGCAGCCTGTACCAGGGGGCCGAGCAGTTCTTC.